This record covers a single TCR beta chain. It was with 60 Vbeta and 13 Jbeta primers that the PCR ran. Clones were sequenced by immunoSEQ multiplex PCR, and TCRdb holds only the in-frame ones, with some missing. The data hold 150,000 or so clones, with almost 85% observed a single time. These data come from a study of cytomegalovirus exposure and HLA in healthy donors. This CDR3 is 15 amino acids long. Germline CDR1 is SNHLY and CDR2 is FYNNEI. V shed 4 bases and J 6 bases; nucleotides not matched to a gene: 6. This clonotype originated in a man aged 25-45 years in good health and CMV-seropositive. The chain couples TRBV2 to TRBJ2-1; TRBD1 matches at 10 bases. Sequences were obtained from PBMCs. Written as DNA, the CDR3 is TGTGCCAGCAGTGTTTCCGGGACAGGGGCCAATGAGCAGTTCTTC. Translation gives CASSVSGTGANEQFF.